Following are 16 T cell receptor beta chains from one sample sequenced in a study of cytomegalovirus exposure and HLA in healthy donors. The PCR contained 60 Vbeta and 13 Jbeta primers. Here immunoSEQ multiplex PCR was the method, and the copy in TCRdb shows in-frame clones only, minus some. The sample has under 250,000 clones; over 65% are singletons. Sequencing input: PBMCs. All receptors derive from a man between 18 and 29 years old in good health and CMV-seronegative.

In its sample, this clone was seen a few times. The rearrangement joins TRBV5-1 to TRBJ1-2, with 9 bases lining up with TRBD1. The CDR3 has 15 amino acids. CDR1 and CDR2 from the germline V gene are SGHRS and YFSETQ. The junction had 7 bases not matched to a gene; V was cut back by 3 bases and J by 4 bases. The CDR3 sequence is CASSSTGGAGYGYTF. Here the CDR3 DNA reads TGCGCCAGCAGCTCAACAGGGGGCGCAGGCTATGGCTACACCTTC. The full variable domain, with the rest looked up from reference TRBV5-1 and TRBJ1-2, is KAGVTQTPRYLIKTRGQQVTLSCSPISGHRSVSWYQQTPGQGLQFLFEYFSETQRNKGNFPGRFSGRQFSNSRSEMNVSTLELGDSALYLCASSSTGGAGYGYTFGSGTRLTVV.

The CDR3 DNA reads TGTGCCAGCAGCTTAGGCCCAGCTAGCGGGAGGGCCGGAGGCACCGGGGAGCTGTTTTTT. This encodes CASSLGPASGRAGGTGELFF. J is TRBJ2-2 and V is TRBV13; the match to TRBD2 covers 12 bases. This CDR3 has 20 amino acids. CDR1 and CDR2 (germline): PRHDT, FYEKMQ (reference sequence). The V gene end was trimmed by 0 bases and the J gene end by 4 bases; junction bases not matched to a gene: 12.

The CDR3 DNA is TGTGCCAGCAGCTCTTTAGAGAGCACTGAAGCTTTCTTT. This sequence encodes CASSSLESTEAFF. This chain connects TRBV11-3 to TRBJ1-1; D remains unclear. The germline V and J ends were trimmed by 4 bases and 4 bases, with 10 bases remaining between them. The CDR3 is 13 amino acids. Germline assignment: CDR1 SGHNT and CDR2 YENEEA.

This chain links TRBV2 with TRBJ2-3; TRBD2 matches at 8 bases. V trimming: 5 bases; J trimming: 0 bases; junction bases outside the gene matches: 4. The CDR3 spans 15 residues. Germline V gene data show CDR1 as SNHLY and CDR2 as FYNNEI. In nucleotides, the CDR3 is TGTGCCAGCAGTATAGCGGGACGAAGCACAGATACGCAGTATTTT. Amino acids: CASSIAGRSTDTQYF. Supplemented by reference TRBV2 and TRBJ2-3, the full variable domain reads EPEVTQTPSHQVTQMGQEVILRCVPISNHLYFYWYRQILGQKVEFLVSFYNNEISEKSEIFDDQFSVERPDGSNFTLKIRSTKLEDSAMYFCASSIAGRSTDTQYFGPGTRLTVL.

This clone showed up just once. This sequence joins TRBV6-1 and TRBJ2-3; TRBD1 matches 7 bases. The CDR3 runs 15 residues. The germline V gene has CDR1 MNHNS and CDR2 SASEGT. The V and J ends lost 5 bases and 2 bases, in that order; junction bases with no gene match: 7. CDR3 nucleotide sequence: TGTGCCAGCAGTACGCCCGGGACAGTCACAGATACGCAGTATTTT. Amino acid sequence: CASSTPGTVTDTQYF.

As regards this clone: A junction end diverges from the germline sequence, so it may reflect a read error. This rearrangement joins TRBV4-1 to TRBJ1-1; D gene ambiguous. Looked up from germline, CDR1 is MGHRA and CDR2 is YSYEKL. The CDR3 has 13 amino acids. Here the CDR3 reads CASSQISKTAAFF. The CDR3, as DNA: TGCGCCAGCAGCCAAATAAGCAAAACTGCAGCTTTCTTT.

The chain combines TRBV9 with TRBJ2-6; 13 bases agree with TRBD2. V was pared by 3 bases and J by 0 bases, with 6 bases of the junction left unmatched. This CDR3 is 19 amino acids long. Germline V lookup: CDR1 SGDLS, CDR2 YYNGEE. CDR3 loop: CASSAPLAGGVSGANVLTF. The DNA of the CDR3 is TGTGCCAGCAGCGCCCCACTAGCGGGAGGGGTCTCTGGGGCCAACGTCCTGACTTTC.

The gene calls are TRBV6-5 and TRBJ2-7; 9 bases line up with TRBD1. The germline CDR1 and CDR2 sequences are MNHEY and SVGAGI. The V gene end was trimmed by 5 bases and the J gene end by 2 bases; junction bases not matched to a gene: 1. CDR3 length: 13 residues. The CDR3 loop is CASSRTGAYEQYF. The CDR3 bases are TGTGCCAGCAGTCGGACAGGGGCCTACGAGCAGTACTTC.

CDR3 DNA sequence: TGTGCCAGCAGCGGATGGGGACAGGGAGGTCCCTACGAGCAGTACTTC. Translation: CASSGWGQGGPYEQYF. The genes are TRBV25-1 and TRBJ2-7; 9 nucleotides line up with TRBD1. Losses at the gene ends were 6 bases for V and 2 bases for J; bases not matched to a gene: 11. CDR3 size: 16 residues. Germline-derived CDR1 and CDR2 are MGHDK and SYGVNS.

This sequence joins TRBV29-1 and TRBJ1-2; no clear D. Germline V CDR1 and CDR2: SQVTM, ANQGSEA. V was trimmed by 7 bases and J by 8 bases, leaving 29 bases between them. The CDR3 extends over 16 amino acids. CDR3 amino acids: CSAEGLSGRPYMGYTF. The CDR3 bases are TGCAGCGCCGAGGGTTTATCTGGTCGGCCTTATATGGGCTACACCTTC.

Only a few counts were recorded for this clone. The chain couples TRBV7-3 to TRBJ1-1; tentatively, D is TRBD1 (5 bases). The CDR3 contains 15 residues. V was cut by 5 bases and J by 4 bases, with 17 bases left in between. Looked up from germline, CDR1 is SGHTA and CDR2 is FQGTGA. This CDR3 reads CASSPVGRGGTEAFF. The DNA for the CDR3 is TGTGCCAGCAGCCCAGTGGGGCGCGGGGGCACTGAAGCTTTCTTT.

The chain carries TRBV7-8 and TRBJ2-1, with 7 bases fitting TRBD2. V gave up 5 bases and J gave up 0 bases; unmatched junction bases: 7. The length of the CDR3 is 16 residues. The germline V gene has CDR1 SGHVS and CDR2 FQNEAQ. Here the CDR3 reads CASSRPGGSSYNEQFF. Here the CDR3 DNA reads TGTGCCAGCAGCCGCCCCGGGGGGAGCTCCTACAATGAGCAGTTCTTC. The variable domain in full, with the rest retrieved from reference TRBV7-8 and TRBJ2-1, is GAGVSQSPRYKVAKRGQDVALRCDPISGHVSLFWYQQALGQGPEFLTYFQNEAQLDKSGLPSDRFFAERPEGSVSTLKIQRTQQEDSAVYLCASSRPGGSSYNEQFFGPGTRLTVL.

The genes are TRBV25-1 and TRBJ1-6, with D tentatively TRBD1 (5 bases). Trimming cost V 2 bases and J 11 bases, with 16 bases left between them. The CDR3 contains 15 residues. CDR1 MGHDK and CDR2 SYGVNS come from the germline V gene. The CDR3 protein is CASSEMIQGRAPLHF. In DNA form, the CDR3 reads TGTGCCAGCAGTGAAATGATCCAGGGCCGGGCACCCCTCCACTTT.

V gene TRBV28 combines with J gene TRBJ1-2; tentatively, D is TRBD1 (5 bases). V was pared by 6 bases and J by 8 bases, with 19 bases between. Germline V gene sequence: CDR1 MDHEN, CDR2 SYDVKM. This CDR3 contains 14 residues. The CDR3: CASSTPAGGGGYTF. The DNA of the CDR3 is TGTGCCAGCAGCACCCCAGCGGGGGGGGGAGGCTACACCTTC.

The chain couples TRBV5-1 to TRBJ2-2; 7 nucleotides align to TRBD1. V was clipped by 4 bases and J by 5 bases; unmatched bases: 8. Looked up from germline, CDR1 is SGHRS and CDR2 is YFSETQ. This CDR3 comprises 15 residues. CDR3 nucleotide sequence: TGCGCCAGCAGCCAACTGACAGGGTGGACCGGGGAGCTGTTTTTT. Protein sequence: CASSQLTGWTGELFF.

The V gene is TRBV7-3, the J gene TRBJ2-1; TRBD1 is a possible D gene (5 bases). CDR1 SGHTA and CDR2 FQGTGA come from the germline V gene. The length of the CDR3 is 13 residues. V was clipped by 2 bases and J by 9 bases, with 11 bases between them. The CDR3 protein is CASSLVLTGEQFF. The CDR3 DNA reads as TGTGCCAGCAGCTTAGTCCTCACAGGTGAGCAGTTCTTC. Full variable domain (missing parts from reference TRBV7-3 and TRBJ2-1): GAGVSQTPSNKVTEKGKYVELRCDPISGHTALYWYRQSLGQGPEFLIYFQGTGAADDSGLPNDRFFAVRPEGSVSTLKIQRTERGDSAVYLCASSLVLTGEQFFGPGTRLTVL.